These 16 T cell receptor beta chains originate from one sample sequenced in a study of shared clonotypes between healthy human individuals (dated by TCRdb to the early 2020s). CD8 naive samples were CD45RO-negative cells positively selected for CCR7, giving a CD45RA+CCR7+ population that excluded TemRA cells. The library relied on the immunoSEQ multiplex PCR assay. This is the immuneACCESS table as TCRdb keeps it, with only in-frame sequences that have V and J called. A part of the clones is gone; compared with another copy, unresolved V genes explain less than half, and the rest is unexplained. This sample comprises 600,000 or so clones, nearly 98% of them detected only once. Approximately 0.3% of the sample is taken by the ten largest. The sample taken for sequencing was naive CD8+ T cells sorted from blood. The sample's cell subset or site, from its label and the paper: CD45RA+CCR7+. The receptors stem from a man aged 25 to 45 in good health.

V and J are TRBV4-3 and TRBJ2-7; no clear D gene. Trimming pared 0 bases from V and 3 bases from J, leaving 6 bases between. This CDR3 is 13 amino acids long. CDR1 is LGHNA and CDR2 is YSLEER in the germline V gene. CDR3 nucleotides: TGCGCCAGCAGCCAAGATGTCTTCTACGAGCAGTACTTC. Amino acid sequence: CASSQDVFYEQYF.

The V and J genes are TRBV5-5 and TRBJ2-1; D tentatively fits TRBD1 or TRBD2 (5 bases each). Looked up from germline, CDR1 is SGHKS and CDR2 is YYEKEE (reference sequence). Trimming shortened V by 2 bases and J by 6 bases, and 9 bases separated the two germline ends. The CDR3 contains 13 residues. CDR3 nucleotide sequence: TGTGCCAGCAGCTTTTGGGGGAGCAATGAGCAGTTCTTC. This sequence encodes CASSFWGSNEQFF.

The chain employs TRBV7-2 and TRBJ2-5; D is perhaps TRBD2 (6 bases). Germline CDR1 SGHTA, CDR2 FQGNSA. Trimming took 2 bases from V and 4 from J, leaving 11 bases between them. The CDR3 is 14 residues long. The CDR3 DNA follows: TGTGCCAGCAGCTTAAGGGCGGGAACAGAGACCCAGTACTTC. This codes for CASSLRAGTETQYF.

The gene calls are TRBV11-2 and TRBJ1-2; perhaps TRBD1 as D (6 bases). In germline, CDR1 is SGHAT, CDR2 FQNNGV. The CDR3 has 16 amino acids. Trimming stripped 5 bases from V and 5 bases from J, with 21 bases between. CDR3 nucleotides: TGTGCCAGCAGCCCAAGAACAGGGACTTCGGGATATGGCTACACCTTC. Protein sequence: CASSPRTGTSGYGYTF.

This rearrangement joins TRBV9 to TRBJ1-3; 7 nucleotides agree with TRBD1. The CDR3 has 15 amino acids. Looked up from germline, CDR1 is SGDLS and CDR2 is YYNGEE. Germline trimming cut 4 bases from V and 5 bases from J; bases unmatched to any gene: 9. CDR3 amino acids: CASSHSDRDRNTIYF. CDR3 bases: TGTGCCAGCAGCCACAGCGACAGGGATCGAAACACCATATATTTT.

This chain connects TRBV7-3 to TRBJ2-2; D is undetermined. Germline V CDR1 and CDR2: SGHTA, FQGTGA. The germline V and J ends were trimmed by 1 base and 7 bases, with 7 bases remaining between them. The CDR3 covers 13 residues. CDR3 amino acids: CASSLKVSGELFF. CDR3 nucleotide sequence: TGTGCCAGCAGCTTAAAGGTCAGCGGGGAGCTGTTTTTT. Full variable domain (remainder filled in from reference TRBV7-3 and TRBJ2-2): GAGVSQTPSNKVTEKGKYVELRCDPISGHTALYWYRQSLGQGPEFLIYFQGTGAADDSGLPNDRFFAVRPEGSVSTLKIQRTERGDSAVYLCASSLKVSGELFFGEGSRLTVL.

The chain employs TRBV19 and TRBJ2-7; no firm D call. Per germline, CDR1 LNHDA and CDR2 SQIVND (reference sequence). The CDR3 sequence is 17 residues long. Trimming removed 2 bases at V and 6 bases at J, with 23 bases between. The CDR3 region has the DNA TGTGCCAGTAGTATATCTTTCGCGAGGAAATTGATGGTCGAGCAGTACTTC. Amino acids: CASSISFARKLMVEQYF.

This sequence joins TRBV5-1 and TRBJ2-3; possible D gene TRBD1, 6 bases. The V gene lost 1 base and the J gene lost 4 bases, with 10 bases spanning the gap. The CDR3 spans 14 residues. CDR1 and CDR2 from the germline V gene are SGHRS and YFSETQ. For the CDR3, the DNA is TGCGCCAGCAGCTTGTGGCAGGGGTCAGATACGCAGTATTTT. Translating it yields CASSLWQGSDTQYF.

The rearrangement links TRBV11-3 to TRBJ2-7; 10 bases are a match to TRBD1. The CDR3 is 14 residues long. Germline-derived CDR1 and CDR2 are SGHNT and YENEEA. The V gene end was trimmed by 6 bases and the J gene end by 5 bases; junction bases not matched to a gene: 7. The CDR3 here is CASSRGQGIDEQYF. CDR3 nucleotide sequence: TGTGCCAGCAGTCGGGGACAGGGGATCGACGAGCAGTACTTC.

The rearrangement uses TRBV6-6 and TRBJ2-3; unclear D gene. The V end was cut by 0 bases, the J end by 5 bases, with 3 bases between. Germline CDR1 MNHNY, CDR2 SVGAGI (reference sequence). CDR3 length: 12 residues. This CDR3 is CASSYSGDTQYF. CDR3 in DNA: TGTGCCAGCAGTTACTCAGGAGATACGCAGTATTTT.

The chain is built from TRBV2 and TRBJ2-6; D is perhaps TRBD1 or TRBD2 (5 bases each). Trimming removed 6 bases from V and 0 bases from J, with 18 bases in between. Germline V CDR1 and CDR2: SNHLY, FYNNEI. The CDR3 totals 18 residues. The CDR3 DNA is TGTGCCAGCAGCCTCCCGCGCCGGGACCCCTCTGGGGCCAACGTCCTGACTTTC. Protein product: CASSLPRRDPSGANVLTF. The whole variable domain, remainder taken from reference TRBV2 and TRBJ2-6, is EPEVTQTPSHQVTQMGQEVILRCVPISNHLYFYWYRQILGQKVEFLVSFYNNEISEKSEIFDDQFSVERPDGSNFTLKIRSTKLEDSAMYFCASSLPRRDPSGANVLTFGAGSRLTVL.

The J gene is TRBJ2-7, the V gene TRBV27; the D gene is possibly TRBD2 (6 bases). The CDR3 is 17 amino acids. Germline values: CDR1 MNHEY, CDR2 SMNVEV (reference sequence). V lost 5 bases to trimming and J lost 0 bases, with 20 bases between them. In DNA form, the CDR3 reads TGTGCCAGCAGTATTATAGCGACCACTAGCTACTCCTACGAGCAGTACTTC. Protein product: CASSIIATTSYSYEQYF.

This chain uses TRBV6-5 with TRBJ2-7; D is ambiguous. The V end was cut by 0 bases, the J end by 4 bases, with 13 bases between. CDR1 and CDR2 (germline): MNHEY, SVGAGI. The CDR3 spans 15 residues. The CDR3, as DNA: TGTGCCAGCAGTTACTCCGCCAGCGCGAAATACGAGCAGTACTTC. Its protein product is CASSYSASAKYEQYF.

CDR3 DNA sequence: TGTGCCAGCAGCCCCCAGTGGGGCAGCAATCAGCCCCAGCATTTT. This translates into CASSPQWGSNQPQHF. V and J are TRBV9 and TRBJ1-5; D might be TRBD1 (5 bases). The CDR3 spans 15 residues. Trimming removed 4 bases at V and 1 base at J, with 12 bases between. CDR1 and CDR2 from the germline V gene are SGDLS and YYNGEE.

V gene TRBV11-2 combines with J gene TRBJ1-1, with D perhaps matching TRBD1 (5 bases). V lost 0 bases and J lost 7, with 18 bases in between. The CDR3 is 16 residues long. From germline, CDR1 is SGHAT and CDR2 FQNNGV. CDR3 bases: TGTGCCAGCAGCTTAGAGGCCGCTTGGGGGGGTGGTGAAGCTTTCTTT. Residues: CASSLEAAWGGGEAFF.

This rearrangement joins TRBV29-1 to TRBJ2-3; D ambiguous. With 5 bases removed from V and 0 bases from J, the gap between germline ends came to 9 bases. This CDR3 region has 13 residues. CDR1 is SQVTM, CDR2 ANQGSEA, per germline. CDR3 protein: CSVPGESTDTQYF. The CDR3 nucleotides are TGCAGCGTTCCCGGAGAAAGCACAGATACGCAGTATTTT.